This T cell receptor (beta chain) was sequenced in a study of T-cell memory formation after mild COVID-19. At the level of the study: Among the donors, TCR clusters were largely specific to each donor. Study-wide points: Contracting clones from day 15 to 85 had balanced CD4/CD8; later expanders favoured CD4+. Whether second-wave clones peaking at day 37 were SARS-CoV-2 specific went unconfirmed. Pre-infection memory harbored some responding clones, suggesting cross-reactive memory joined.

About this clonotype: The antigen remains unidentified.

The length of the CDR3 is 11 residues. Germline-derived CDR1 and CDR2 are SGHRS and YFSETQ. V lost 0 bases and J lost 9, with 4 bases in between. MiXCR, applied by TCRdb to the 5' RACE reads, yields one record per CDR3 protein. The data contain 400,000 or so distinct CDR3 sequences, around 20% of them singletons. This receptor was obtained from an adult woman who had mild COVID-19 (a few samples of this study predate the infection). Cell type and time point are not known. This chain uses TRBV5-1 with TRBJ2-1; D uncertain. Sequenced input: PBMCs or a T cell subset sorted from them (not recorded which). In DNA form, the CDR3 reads TGCGCCAGCAGCTTGGACGCTGAGCAGTTCTTC. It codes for CASSLDAEQFF.